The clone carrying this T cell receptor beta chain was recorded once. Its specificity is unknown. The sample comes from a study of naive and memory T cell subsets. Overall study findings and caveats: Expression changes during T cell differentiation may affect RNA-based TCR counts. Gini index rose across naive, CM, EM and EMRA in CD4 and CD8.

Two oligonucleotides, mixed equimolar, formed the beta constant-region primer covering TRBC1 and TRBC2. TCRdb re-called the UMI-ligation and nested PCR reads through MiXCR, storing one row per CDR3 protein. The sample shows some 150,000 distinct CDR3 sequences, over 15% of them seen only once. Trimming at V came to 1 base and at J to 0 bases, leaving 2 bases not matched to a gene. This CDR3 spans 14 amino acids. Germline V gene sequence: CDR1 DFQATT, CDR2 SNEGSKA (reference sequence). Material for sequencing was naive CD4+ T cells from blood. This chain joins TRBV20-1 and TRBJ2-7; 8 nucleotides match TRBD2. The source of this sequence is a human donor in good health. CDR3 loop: CSARAGTSSYEQYF. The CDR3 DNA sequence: TGCAGTGCTAGAGCCGGGACTAGCTCCTACGAGCAGTACTTC.